The 9 T cell receptor beta chains given below trace back to one sample, sequenced in a study of T cells in Graves' hyperthyroidism and ophthalmopathy. Amplified TCR beta CDR3 regions came from RNA transcripts. First-round RT-PCR of the TCR CDR3 relied on the HTBI primer set. TCRdb re-derived calls from the multiplex PCR reads in MiXCR, one entry per CDR3 protein. The repertoire holds more than 500,000 distinct CDR3 sequences, with about half as singletons. The sequenced sample was peripheral blood or thyroid tissue (not recorded which). The receptors come from an adult woman with Graves' disease, either hyperthyroidism or ophthalmopathy (not recorded which).

CDR3 protein: CASSKGRDSPQHF. CDR3 DNA sequence: TGTGCCAGCAGCAAAGGACGGGATTCGCCCCAGCATTTT. This chain connects TRBV7-2 to TRBJ1-5; the D is unclear. Germline V gene data show CDR1 as SGHTA and CDR2 as FQGNSA. The CDR3 covers 13 residues. The V gene lost 5 bases and the J gene lost 9 bases, with 14 bases spanning the gap. Combining the CDR3 with reference TRBV7-2 and TRBJ1-5 gives the whole variable domain GAGVSQSPSNKVTEKGKDVELRCDPISGHTALYWYRQSLGQGLEFLIYFQGNSAPDKSGLPSDRFSAERTGGSVSTLTIQRTQQEDSAVYLCASSKGRDSPQHFGDGTRLSIL.

A note on this clonotype: A much bigger clone sits one base away, suggesting this may be a read error. Here the CDR3 DNA reads TGCGCCAGCAGCCAAGATGGTGGGGCAGGGTGGTACGAGCAGTACTTC. Translated: CASSQDGGAGWYEQYF. The rearrangement uses TRBV7-2 and TRBJ2-7; the D gene is possibly TRBD1 (5 bases). The CDR3 has 16 residues. Germline CDR1 is SGHTA and CDR2 is FQGNSA.

This clonotype was detected many times. The genes are TRBV28 and TRBJ1-2; D is ambiguous. The CDR3 consists of 14 residues. Germline V lookup: CDR1 MDHEN, CDR2 SYDVKM. Trimming removed 8 bases at V and 7 bases at J, with 20 bases between. CDR3 protein: CASLRPGSSRGYTF. The CDR3 nucleotides read TGTGCCAGCTTACGACCTGGGTCTAGCCGTGGCTACACCTTC.

This clonotype was counted ten times or more. The chain recombines TRBV5-5 with TRBJ2-7, with 11 bases lining up with TRBD2. The CDR3 extends over 17 amino acids. In germline, CDR1 is SGHKS, CDR2 YYEKEE (reference sequence). Germline trimming cut 0 bases from V and 2 bases from J; bases unmatched to any gene: 7. CDR3: CASSLALGLAGAYEQYF. The CDR3 nucleotides read TGTGCCAGCAGCTTGGCCCTTGGACTAGCGGGCGCCTACGAGCAGTACTTC.

This clonotype has more than one count but fewer than ten. The chain couples TRBV28 to TRBJ2-5; 7 nucleotides line up with TRBD1. V trimming: 3 bases; J trimming: 2 bases; junction bases outside the gene matches: 6. CDR1 and CDR2 from the germline V gene are MDHEN and SYDVKM. The CDR3 contains 15 residues. CDR3 bases: TGTGCCAGCAGTTTCCGGGACAGCCTTCAAGAGACCCAGTACTTC. Residues: CASSFRDSLQETQYF.

There are a few counts of this clonotype. The rearrangement joins TRBV28 to TRBJ1-1; 11 bases are shared with TRBD1. The germline V gene has CDR1 MDHEN and CDR2 SYDVKM. The length of the CDR3 is 17 residues. Trimming at V came to 5 bases and at J to 5 bases, leaving 13 bases not matched to a gene. The CDR3 loop is CASSPRRTGGTRTEAFF. The DNA for the CDR3 is TGTGCCAGCAGTCCACGGCGGACAGGGGGCACCCGTACTGAAGCTTTCTTT.

The chain recombines TRBV12-3 or TRBV12-4 with TRBJ1-4; perhaps TRBD1 as D (6 bases). With 6 bases removed from V and 7 bases from J, the gap between germline ends came to 12 bases. The CDR3 extends over 13 amino acids. The CDR3 sequence: CASSHRASEKLFF. CDR3 DNA sequence: TGTGCCAGCAGCCACAGGGCTTCTGAAAAACTGTTTTTT.

V gene TRBV20-1 combines with J gene TRBJ1-4; D might be TRBD1 (6 bases). CDR3 size: 12 residues. Trimming removed 0 bases from V and 12 bases from J, with 11 bases in between. Germline CDR1 reads DFQATT; CDR2 reads SNEGSKA (reference sequence). The CDR3 spells CSAREGGRQLFF. The DNA for the CDR3 is TGCAGTGCTAGAGAGGGGGGGCGACAACTGTTTTTT.

This clonotype was counted only a few times. The chain joins TRBV6-5 to TRBJ2-2; D gene uncertain. Trimming took 2 bases from V and 6 from J, leaving 7 bases between them. From germline, CDR1 is MNHEY and CDR2 SVGAGI. This CDR3 region has 13 residues. CDR3 residues: CASSYHGPGELFF. DNA of the CDR3: TGTGCCAGCAGTTACCATGGGCCCGGGGAGCTGTTTTTT.